A single sample gave rise to the 14 T cell receptor beta chains below, sequenced in a study of blood T cell repertoires in COVID-19. The protocol was immunoSEQ multiplex PCR, while the TCRdb copy is restricted to in-frame clones and leaves out a portion. Here the sample spans 370,000 or so clones, around 84% being singletons. The sequenced material came from peripheral blood. Receptors were obtained from a human donor with acute or convalescent COVID-19. The donor label of this sample is uncertain.

CDR3 in DNA: TGTGCCAGCAGATCCTACGACTCGACCGGGGAGCTGTTTTTT. Encoded protein: CASRSYDSTGELFF. The chain joins TRBV5-5 to TRBJ2-2, with D uncertain. Germline values: CDR1 SGHKS, CDR2 YYEKEE (reference sequence). V was pared by 5 bases and J by 5 bases, with 13 bases between. This CDR3 is built from 14 residues.

The chain has TRBV7-2 and TRBJ2-1; D not resolved. Germline V gene data show CDR1 as SGHTA and CDR2 as FQGNSA. V lost 5 bases and J 4 bases, leaving 9 bases between the germline ends. The CDR3 runs to 13 residues. The chain's CDR3 is CASSLSAYNEQFF. The CDR3 DNA is TGTGCCAGCAGCCTGAGCGCTTACAATGAGCAGTTCTTC.

The rearrangement uses TRBV12-3 or TRBV12-4 and TRBJ1-5; no definite D call. This CDR3 contains 13 residues. V gave up 3 bases and J gave up 3 bases, with 6 bases separating them. Here the CDR3 reads CASSFQYNQPQHF. In DNA form, the CDR3 reads TGTGCCAGCAGTTTTCAGTACAATCAGCCCCAGCATTTT.

The rearrangement joins TRBV5-1 to TRBJ1-2; tentatively, D is TRBD1 (6 bases). The CDR3 consists of 14 residues. The V gene lost 7 bases and the J gene lost 7 bases, with 20 bases spanning the gap. The germline V gene has CDR1 SGHRS and CDR2 YFSETQ. The CDR3 DNA is TGCGCCAGCGGATCAGGGGAGTTAAGGGCTGGCTACACCTTC. Protein: CASGSGELRAGYTF.

The chain recombines TRBV6-4 with TRBJ1-1, with a weak D call TRBD1 (6 bases). The CDR3 runs 15 residues. V lost 3 bases to trimming and J lost 4 bases, with 15 bases between them. The germline CDR1 and CDR2 sequences are MRHNA and SNTAGT. The CDR3 is CASSESPGASTEAFF. DNA for the CDR3: TGTGCCAGCAGTGAAAGCCCAGGGGCTTCCACTGAAGCTTTCTTT.

The chain has TRBV5-4 and TRBJ1-1; the match to TRBD1 covers 9 bases. The CDR3 covers 17 residues. V shed 3 bases, J shed 6 bases, and the junction held 15 bases outside the gene matches. Per germline, CDR1 SGHNT and CDR2 YYREEE (reference sequence). The CDR3 here is CASSSTPGQGRVAEAFF. The DNA of the CDR3 is TGTGCCAGCAGCTCGACGCCGGGACAGGGAAGAGTGGCTGAAGCTTTCTTT.

This chain joins TRBV5-5 and TRBJ1-4, with no clear D. The ends were cut back, 4 bases at V and 4 bases at J, with 8 bases in the middle. Germline loops: CDR1 SGHKS, CDR2 YYEKEE (reference sequence). CDR3 size: 13 residues. CDR3 sequence (DNA): TGTGCCAGCAGCGCGAATTTTAATGAAAAACTGTTTTTT. This encodes CASSANFNEKLFF.

The V gene is TRBV18, the J gene TRBJ1-1; D is ambiguous. The CDR3 has 14 amino acids. V gave up 4 bases and J gave up 1 base, with 10 bases separating them. Germline CDR1 KGHSH, CDR2 LQKENI. CDR3 region: CASSRTEGNTEAFF. DNA of the CDR3: TGTGCCAGCTCACGCACGGAGGGGAACACTGAAGCTTTCTTT.

The chain couples TRBV18 to TRBJ2-1, with D tentatively TRBD1 (5 bases). V shed 3 bases and J shed 8 bases, with 23 bases lying between them. The CDR3 covers 17 residues. Germline CDR1 and CDR2: KGHSH and LQKENI. CDR3 DNA: TGTGCCAGCTCACCCCTCCCCCCTCAAAGGGGTACTCATGAGCAGTTCTTC. It yields the protein CASSPLPPQRGTHEQFF.

The gene calls are TRBV5-1 and TRBJ2-3; TRBD2 matches 12 bases. Germline CDR1 reads SGHRS; CDR2 reads YFSETQ. The CDR3 length is 17 residues. V was clipped by 5 bases and J by 1 base; unmatched bases: 8. The CDR3 nucleotides read TGCGCCAGCAGTCTTGGACTAGCGGGGATTCGCACAGATACGCAGTATTTT. Translation gives CASSLGLAGIRTDTQYF.

The J gene is TRBJ1-1, the V gene TRBV29-1, with 9 bases identical to TRBD1. Germline V gives CDR1 SQVTM, CDR2 ANQGSEA. V lost 6 bases, J lost 0 bases, and 17 bases stayed unmatched. CDR3 size: 18 residues. The CDR3, as DNA: TGCAGCGTCGGAGGGTTGAGAATGGGACAGGGTATGAACACTGAAGCTTTCTTT. Encoded protein: CSVGGLRMGQGMNTEAFF.

V gene TRBV7-8 combines with J gene TRBJ2-5; perhaps TRBD2 as D (6 bases). The V end lost 1 base, the J end lost 1 base, and 10 bases lay between the germline ends. This CDR3 contains 15 residues. Germline CDR1 is SGHVS and CDR2 is FQNEAQ. The CDR3 bases are TGTGCCAGCAGCTTAGTGGGGGACTTCCAAGAGACCCAGTACTTC. Translated, it gives CASSLVGDFQETQYF.

This clone came up once. The V gene is TRBV7-9, the J gene TRBJ2-3, with unresolved D. The V gene's germline CDR1 is SEHNR and CDR2 FQNEAQ (reference sequence). The CDR3 extends over 11 amino acids. CDR3 amino acids: CGSRGTDTQYF. CDR3 in DNA: TGTGGAAGCCGGGGCACAGATACGCAGTATTTT.

In its sample, this clone was seen once. V gene TRBV5-5 combines with J gene TRBJ1-1; D may be TRBD1 (5 bases). Germline-derived CDR1 and CDR2 are SGHKS and YYEKEE (reference sequence). The CDR3 spans 19 residues. The V gene lost 1 base and the J gene lost 0 bases, with 22 bases spanning the gap. The CDR3 sequence: CASSLKGSGKKDMNTEAFF. The CDR3 coding sequence is TGTGCCAGCAGCTTGAAAGGATCAGGGAAAAAGGACATGAACACTGAAGCTTTCTTT.